This TCR beta chain appears in the sequencing data of a study of T cells in Graves' hyperthyroidism and ophthalmopathy. Amplified TCR beta CDR3 regions derived from RNA transcripts. The TCR CDR3 first-round RT-PCR relied on the HTBI primer set. TCRdb called the multiplex PCR reads again in MiXCR, with one record for every CDR3 protein. The sample lists about 98,000 distinct CDR3 sequences, around 40% seen once, with roughly 10% in the top ten. The V gene's germline CDR1 is DFQATT and CDR2 SNEGSKA (reference sequence). CDR3 length: 13 amino acids. V was shortened by 6 bases and J by 1 base, with 9 bases between the two germline ends. This clonotype came up many times.

The source material was peripheral blood or thyroid tissue (not recorded which). The receptor was derived from a woman aged 25 to 45 with Graves' hyperthyroidism. The chain carries TRBV20-1 and TRBJ2-2; unclear D gene. The CDR3, as DNA: TGCAGTGCAGGCGTCCGGAACACCGGGGAGCTGTTTTTT. This codes for CSAGVRNTGELFF.